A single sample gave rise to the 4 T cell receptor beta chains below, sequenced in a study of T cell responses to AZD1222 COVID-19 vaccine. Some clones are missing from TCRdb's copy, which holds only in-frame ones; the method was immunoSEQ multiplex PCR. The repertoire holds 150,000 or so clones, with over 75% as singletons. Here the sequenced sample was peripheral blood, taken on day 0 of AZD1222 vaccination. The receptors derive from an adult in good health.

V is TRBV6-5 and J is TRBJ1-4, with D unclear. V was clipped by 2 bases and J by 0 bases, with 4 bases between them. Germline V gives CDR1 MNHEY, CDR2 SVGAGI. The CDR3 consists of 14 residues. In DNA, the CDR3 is TGTGCCAGCAGTTACGGTGCAACTAATGAAAAACTGTTTTTT. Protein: CASSYGATNEKLFF.

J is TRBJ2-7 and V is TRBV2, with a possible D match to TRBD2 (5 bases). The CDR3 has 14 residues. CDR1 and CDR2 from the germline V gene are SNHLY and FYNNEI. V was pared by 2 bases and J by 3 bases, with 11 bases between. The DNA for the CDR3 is TGTGCCAGCAGTGAAACGTGGGGAGACTACGAGCAGTACTTC. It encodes CASSETWGDYEQYF.

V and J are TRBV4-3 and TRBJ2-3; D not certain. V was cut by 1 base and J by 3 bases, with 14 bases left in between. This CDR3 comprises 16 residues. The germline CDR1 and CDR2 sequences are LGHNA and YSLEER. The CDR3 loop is CASSQGLRTRTDTQYF. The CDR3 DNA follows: TGCGCCAGCAGCCAAGGTCTTAGGACGAGGACAGATACGCAGTATTTT.

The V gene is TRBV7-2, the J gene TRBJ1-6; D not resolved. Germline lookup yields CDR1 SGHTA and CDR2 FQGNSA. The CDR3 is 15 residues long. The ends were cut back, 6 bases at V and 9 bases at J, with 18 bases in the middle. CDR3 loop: CASSQGPGGGSPLHF. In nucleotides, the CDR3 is TGTGCCAGCAGTCAAGGACCAGGAGGCGGTTCACCCCTCCACTTT.